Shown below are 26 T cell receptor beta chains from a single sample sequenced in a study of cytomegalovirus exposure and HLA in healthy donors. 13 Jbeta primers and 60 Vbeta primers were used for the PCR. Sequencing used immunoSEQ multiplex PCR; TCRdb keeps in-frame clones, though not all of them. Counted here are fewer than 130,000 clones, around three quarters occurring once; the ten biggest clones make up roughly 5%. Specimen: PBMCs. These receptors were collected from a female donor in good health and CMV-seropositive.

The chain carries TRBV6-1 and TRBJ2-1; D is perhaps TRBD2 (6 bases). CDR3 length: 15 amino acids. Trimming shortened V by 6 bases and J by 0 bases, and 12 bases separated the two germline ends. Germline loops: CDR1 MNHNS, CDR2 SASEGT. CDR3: CASRIRDFSYNEQFF. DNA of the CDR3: TGTGCCAGCAGAATCCGGGACTTCTCCTACAATGAGCAGTTCTTC.

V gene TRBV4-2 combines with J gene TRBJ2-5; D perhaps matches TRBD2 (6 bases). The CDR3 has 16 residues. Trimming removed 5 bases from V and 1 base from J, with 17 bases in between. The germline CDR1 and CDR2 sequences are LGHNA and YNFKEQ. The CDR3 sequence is CASSSAVGSGQETQYF. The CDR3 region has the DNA TGTGCCAGCAGCTCGGCAGTGGGTAGCGGCCAAGAGACCCAGTACTTC.

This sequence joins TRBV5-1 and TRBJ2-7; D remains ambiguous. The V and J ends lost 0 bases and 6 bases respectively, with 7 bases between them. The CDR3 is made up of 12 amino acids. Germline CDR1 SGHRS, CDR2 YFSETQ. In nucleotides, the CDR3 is TGCGCCAGCAGCTTGGCTAGTTCCGAGCAGTACTTC. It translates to CASSLASSEQYF.

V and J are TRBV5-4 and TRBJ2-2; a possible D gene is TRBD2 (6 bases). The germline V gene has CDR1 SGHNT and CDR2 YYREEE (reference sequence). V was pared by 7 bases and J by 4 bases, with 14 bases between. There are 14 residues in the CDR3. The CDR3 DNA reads TGTGCCAGCTCCAGGGACTCGGCCACCGGGGAGCTGTTTTTT. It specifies CASSRDSATGELFF.

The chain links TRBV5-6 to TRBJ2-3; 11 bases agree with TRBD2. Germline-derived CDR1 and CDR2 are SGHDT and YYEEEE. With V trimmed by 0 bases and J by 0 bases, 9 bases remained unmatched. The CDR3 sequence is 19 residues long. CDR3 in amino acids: CASSLVAGLADSSTDTQYF. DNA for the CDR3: TGTGCCAGCAGCTTGGTGGCGGGACTAGCGGACTCTAGCACAGATACGCAGTATTTT.

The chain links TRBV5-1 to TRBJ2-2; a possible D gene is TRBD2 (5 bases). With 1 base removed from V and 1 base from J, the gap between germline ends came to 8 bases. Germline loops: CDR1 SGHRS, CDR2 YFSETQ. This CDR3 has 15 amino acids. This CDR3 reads CASSLRAGNTGELFF. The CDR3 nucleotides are TGCGCCAGCAGCTTGCGGGCGGGGAACACCGGGGAGCTGTTTTTT.

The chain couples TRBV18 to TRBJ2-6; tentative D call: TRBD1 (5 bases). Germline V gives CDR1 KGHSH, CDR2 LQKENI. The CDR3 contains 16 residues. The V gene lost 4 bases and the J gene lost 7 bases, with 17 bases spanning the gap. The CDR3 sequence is CASSHDRTFGANVLTF. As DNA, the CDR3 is TGTGCCAGCTCACATGACAGAACCTTTGGAGCCAACGTCCTGACTTTC.

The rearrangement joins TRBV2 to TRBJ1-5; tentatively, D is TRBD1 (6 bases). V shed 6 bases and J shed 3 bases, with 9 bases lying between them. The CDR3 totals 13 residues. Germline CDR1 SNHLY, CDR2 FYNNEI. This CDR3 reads CASSGQNNQPQHF. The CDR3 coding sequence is TGTGCCAGCAGCGGACAGAACAATCAGCCCCAGCATTTT.

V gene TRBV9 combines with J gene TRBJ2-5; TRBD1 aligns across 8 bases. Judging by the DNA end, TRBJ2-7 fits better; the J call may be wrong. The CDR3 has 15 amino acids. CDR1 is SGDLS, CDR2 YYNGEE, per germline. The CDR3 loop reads CASSRGQVSSYEQYF. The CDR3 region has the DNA TGTGCCAGCAGCCGGGGACAGGTGAGCTCCTACGAGCAGTACTTC.

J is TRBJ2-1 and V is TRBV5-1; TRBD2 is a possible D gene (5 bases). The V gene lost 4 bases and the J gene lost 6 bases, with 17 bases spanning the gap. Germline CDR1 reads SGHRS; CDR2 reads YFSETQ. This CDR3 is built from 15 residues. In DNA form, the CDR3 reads TGCGCCAGCAGCAACGATCCCTTTCGGGGCAATGAGCAGTTCTTC. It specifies CASSNDPFRGNEQFF.

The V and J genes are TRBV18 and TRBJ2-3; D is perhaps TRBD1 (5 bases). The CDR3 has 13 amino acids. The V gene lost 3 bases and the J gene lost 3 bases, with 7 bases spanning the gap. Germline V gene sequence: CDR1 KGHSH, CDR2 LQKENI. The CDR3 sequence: CASSPQGTDTQYF. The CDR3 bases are TGTGCCAGCTCACCTCAGGGTACAGATACGCAGTATTTT.

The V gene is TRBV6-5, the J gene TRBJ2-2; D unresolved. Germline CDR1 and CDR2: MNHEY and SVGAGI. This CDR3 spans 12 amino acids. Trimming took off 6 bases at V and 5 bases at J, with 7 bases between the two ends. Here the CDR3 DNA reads TGTGCCAGCAGGAGGTCGACCGGGGAGCTGTTTTTT. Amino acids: CASRRSTGELFF.

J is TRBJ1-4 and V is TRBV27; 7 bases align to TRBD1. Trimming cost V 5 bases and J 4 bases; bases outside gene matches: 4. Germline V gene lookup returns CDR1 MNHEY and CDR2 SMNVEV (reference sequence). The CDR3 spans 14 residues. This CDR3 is CASSPRDSNEKLFF. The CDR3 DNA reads TGTGCCAGCAGTCCACGGGACAGTAATGAAAAACTGTTTTTT.

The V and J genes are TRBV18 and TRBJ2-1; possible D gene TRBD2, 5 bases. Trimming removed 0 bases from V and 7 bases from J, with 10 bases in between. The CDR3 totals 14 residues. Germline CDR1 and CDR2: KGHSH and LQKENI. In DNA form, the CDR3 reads TGTGCCAGCTCACCACCGGCTAGCAGAAATGAGCAGTTCTTC. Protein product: CASSPPASRNEQFF.

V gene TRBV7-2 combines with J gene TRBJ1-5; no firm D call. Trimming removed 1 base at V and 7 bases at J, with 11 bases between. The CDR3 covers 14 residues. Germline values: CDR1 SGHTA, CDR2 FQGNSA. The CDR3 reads CASSLEKLWQPQHF. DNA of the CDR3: TGTGCCAGCAGCTTAGAAAAACTCTGGCAGCCCCAGCATTTT.

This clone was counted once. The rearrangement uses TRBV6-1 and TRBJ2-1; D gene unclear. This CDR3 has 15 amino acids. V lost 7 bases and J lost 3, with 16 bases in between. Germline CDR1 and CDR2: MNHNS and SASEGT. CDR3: CASIRATSGYNEQFF. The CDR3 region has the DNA TGTGCCAGCATTCGAGCAACTTCGGGCTACAATGAGCAGTTCTTC.

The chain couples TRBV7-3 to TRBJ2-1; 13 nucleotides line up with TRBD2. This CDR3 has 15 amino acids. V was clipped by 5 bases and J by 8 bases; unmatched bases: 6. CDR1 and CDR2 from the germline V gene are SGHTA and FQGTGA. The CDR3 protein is CASSQTSGRSHEQFF. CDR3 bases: TGTGCCAGCAGCCAGACTAGCGGGAGGTCTCATGAGCAGTTCTTC.

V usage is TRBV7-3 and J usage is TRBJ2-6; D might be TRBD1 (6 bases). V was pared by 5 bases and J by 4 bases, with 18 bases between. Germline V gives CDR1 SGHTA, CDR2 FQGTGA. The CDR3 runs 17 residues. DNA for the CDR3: TGTGCCAGCAGCCTAGACTCCACAGGGTCCGGGGCCAACGTCCTGACTTTC. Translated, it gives CASSLDSTGSGANVLTF.

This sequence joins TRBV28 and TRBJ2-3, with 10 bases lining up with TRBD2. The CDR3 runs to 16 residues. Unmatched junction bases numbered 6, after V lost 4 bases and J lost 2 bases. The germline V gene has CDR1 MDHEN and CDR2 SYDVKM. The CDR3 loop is CASSSTLAGDTDTQYF. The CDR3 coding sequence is TGTGCCAGCAGTTCTACCCTAGCGGGAGACACAGATACGCAGTATTTT.

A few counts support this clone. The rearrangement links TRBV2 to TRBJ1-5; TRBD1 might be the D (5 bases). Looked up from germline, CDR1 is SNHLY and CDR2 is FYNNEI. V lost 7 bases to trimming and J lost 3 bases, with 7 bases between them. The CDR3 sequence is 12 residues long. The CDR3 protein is CASTGSNQPQHF. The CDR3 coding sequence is TGTGCCAGCACAGGGTCCAATCAGCCCCAGCATTTT.

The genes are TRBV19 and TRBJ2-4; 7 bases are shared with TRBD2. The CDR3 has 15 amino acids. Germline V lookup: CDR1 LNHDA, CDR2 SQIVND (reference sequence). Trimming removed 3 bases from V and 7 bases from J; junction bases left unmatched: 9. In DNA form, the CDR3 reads TGTGCCAGTAGTATCGGCCCGGGGGGTAGGAACATTCAGTACTTC. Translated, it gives CASSIGPGGRNIQYF.

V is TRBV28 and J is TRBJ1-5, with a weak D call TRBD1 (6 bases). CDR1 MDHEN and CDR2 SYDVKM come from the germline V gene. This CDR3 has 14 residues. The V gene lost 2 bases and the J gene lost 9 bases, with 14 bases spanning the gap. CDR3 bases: TGTGCCAGCAGTTTACTACAGGGAAGAGGGCCCCAGCATTTT. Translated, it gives CASSLLQGRGPQHF.

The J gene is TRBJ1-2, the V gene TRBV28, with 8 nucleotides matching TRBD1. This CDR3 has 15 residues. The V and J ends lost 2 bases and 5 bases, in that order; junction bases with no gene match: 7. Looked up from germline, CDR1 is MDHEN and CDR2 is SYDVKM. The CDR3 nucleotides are TGTGCCAGCAGTTTAACAGGGGGTTTCCATTATGGCTACACCTTC. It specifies CASSLTGGFHYGYTF.

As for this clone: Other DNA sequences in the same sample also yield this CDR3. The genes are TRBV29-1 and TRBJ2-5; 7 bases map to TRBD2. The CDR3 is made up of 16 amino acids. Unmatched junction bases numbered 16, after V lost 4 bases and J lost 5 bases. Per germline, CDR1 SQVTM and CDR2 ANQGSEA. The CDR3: CSVGGRARERRETQYF. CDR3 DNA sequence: TGCAGCGTTGGGGGTCGGGCGCGGGAGCGGAGGGAGACCCAGTACTTC.

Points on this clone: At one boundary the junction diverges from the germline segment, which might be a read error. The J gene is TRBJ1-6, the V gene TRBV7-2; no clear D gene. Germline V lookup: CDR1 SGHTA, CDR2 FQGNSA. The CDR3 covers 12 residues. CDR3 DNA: TGTGCCAGCAGCCCGTATAGTTCACCCCTCCACTTT. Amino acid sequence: CASSPYSSPLHF.

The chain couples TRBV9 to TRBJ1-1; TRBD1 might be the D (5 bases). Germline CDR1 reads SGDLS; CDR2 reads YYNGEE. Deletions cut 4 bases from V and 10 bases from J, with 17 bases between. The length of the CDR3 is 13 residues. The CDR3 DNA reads TGTGCCAGCAGCCCCGCTTCCCAGGGTAGAGCTTTCTTT. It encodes CASSPASQGRAFF.